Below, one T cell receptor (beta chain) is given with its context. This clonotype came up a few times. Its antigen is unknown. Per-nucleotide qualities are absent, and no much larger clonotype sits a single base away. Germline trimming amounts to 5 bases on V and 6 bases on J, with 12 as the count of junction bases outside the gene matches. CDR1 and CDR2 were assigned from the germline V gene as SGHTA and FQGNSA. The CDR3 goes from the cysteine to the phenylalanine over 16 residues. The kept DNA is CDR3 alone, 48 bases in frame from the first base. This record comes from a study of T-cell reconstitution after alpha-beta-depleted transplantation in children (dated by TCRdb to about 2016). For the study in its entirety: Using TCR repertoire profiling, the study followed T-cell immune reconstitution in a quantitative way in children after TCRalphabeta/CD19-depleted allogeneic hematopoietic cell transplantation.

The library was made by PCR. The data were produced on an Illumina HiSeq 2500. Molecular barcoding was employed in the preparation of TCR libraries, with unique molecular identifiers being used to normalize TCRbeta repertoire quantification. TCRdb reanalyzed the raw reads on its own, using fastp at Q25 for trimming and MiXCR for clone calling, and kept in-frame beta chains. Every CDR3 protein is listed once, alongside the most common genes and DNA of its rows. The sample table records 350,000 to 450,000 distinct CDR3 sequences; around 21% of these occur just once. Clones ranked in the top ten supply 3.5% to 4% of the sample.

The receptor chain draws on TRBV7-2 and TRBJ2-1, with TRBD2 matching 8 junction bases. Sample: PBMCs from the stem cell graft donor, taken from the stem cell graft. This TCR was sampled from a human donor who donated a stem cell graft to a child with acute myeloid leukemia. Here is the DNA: TGTGCCAGCAGCCGCAGGAGCGGACTAGCTCTCAATGAGCAGTTCTTC. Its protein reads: CASSRRSGLALNEQFF.